These 18 T cell receptor beta chains were all obtained from the same sample, sequenced in a study of shared clonotypes between healthy human individuals. TCRdb's copy holds only in-frame clones and misses some; the assay was immunoSEQ multiplex PCR. Seen here are 2 million to 2.5 million clones, approximately 96% observed once, and the top ten hold over 0.1%. The sequencing input was naive CD4+ T cells sorted from blood. Subset here: CD45RA+ positively selected. Every receptor here comes from a man younger than 35 in good health.

This rearrangement joins TRBV15 to TRBJ1-5; 7 bases map to TRBD1. The CDR3 has 15 residues. V shed 8 bases and J 12 bases; nucleotides not matched to a gene: 19. The germline gives CDR1 LNHNV, CDR2 YYDKDF (reference sequence). CDR3 in DNA: TGTGCCACCGCAGAGGGGAGGACAGGCCTAAAGTACCAGCATTTT. Encoded protein: CATAEGRTGLKYQHF.

CDR3 loop: CASSKVSTGADHEQYF. The CDR3 region has the DNA TGTGCCAGCAGCAAAGTCTCGACAGGGGCCGACCACGAGCAGTACTTC. The chain is built from TRBV21-1 and TRBJ2-7; the DNA was not compared with TRBD1, the D call given in the table. TRBV21-1 is a known pseudogene. The CDR3 has 16 residues.

This clone was seen a single time. J is TRBJ1-1 and V is TRBV28; the D gene is possibly TRBD1 (5 bases). CDR1 MDHEN and CDR2 SYDVKM come from the germline V gene. CDR3 length: 14 residues. Trimming left V 10 bases short and J 1 base short, with 16 bases between. CDR3 amino acids: CATDKQFPNTEAFF. The DNA of the CDR3 is TGTGCCACGGACAAACAATTTCCGAACACTGAAGCTTTCTTT. Using reference TRBV28 and TRBJ1-1 for the parts outside the CDR3, the full variable domain is DVKVTQSSRYLVKRTGEKVFLECVQDMDHENMFWYRQDPGLGLRLIYFSYDVKMKEKGDIPEGYSVSREKKERFSLILESASTNQTSMYLCATDKQFPNTEAFFGQGTRLTVV.

Comments on this clone: The sample has other DNA sequences that encode this CDR3 too. The genes are TRBV30 and TRBJ2-1; D gene unclear. Germline-derived CDR1 and CDR2 are GTSNPN and SVGIG (reference sequence). The CDR3 covers 12 residues. With 3 bases removed from V and 4 bases from J, the gap between germline ends came to 7 bases. The CDR3 here is CAWSPAYNEQFF. In nucleotides, the CDR3 is TGTGCCTGGAGCCCTGCTTACAATGAGCAGTTCTTC.

V gene TRBV2 combines with J gene TRBJ2-1; D is unclear. Trimming pared 6 bases from V and 0 bases from J, leaving 18 bases between. Germline-derived CDR1 and CDR2 are SNHLY and FYNNEI. The CDR3 is 17 amino acids. The CDR3 spells CASRTMVAPSSYNEQFF. In DNA form, the CDR3 reads TGTGCCAGCAGAACAATGGTCGCCCCAAGCTCCTACAATGAGCAGTTCTTC.

The V call is TRBV7-2, the J call TRBJ2-7; D is perhaps TRBD2 (5 bases). Per germline, CDR1 SGHTA and CDR2 FQGNSA. CDR3 length equals 16 residues. Trimming pared 5 bases from V and 7 bases from J, leaving 24 bases between. The CDR3 coding sequence is TGTGCCAGCAGCCCCCCCCCAGGACTTGTTGCGAGGGAGCAGTACTTC. Its protein is CASSPPPGLVAREQYF.

V is TRBV12-5 and J is TRBJ2-6; 8 bases agree with TRBD2. The CDR3 totals 17 residues. The V gene end was trimmed by 3 bases and the J gene end by 2 bases; junction bases not matched to a gene: 6. CDR1 and CDR2 (germline): LGHNT, FRNRAP. In DNA form, the CDR3 reads TGTGCTAGTGGTTTCACAAACGGGGGGGCTGGGGCCAACGTCCTGACTTTC. Translated, it gives CASGFTNGGAGANVLTF.

This chain connects TRBV5-6 to TRBJ2-7; TRBD2 matches at 7 bases. The CDR3 is made up of 15 amino acids. V lost 0 bases to trimming and J lost 2 bases; unmatched junction nucleotides: 5. Germline CDR1 is SGHDT and CDR2 is YYEEEE. CDR3: CASSLAGREAYEQYF. CDR3 DNA sequence: TGTGCCAGCAGCTTGGCGGGACGGGAGGCCTACGAGCAGTACTTC.

V gene TRBV28 combines with J gene TRBJ2-7; TRBD1 matches at 8 bases. From germline, CDR1 is MDHEN and CDR2 SYDVKM. After removal of 4 bases from V and 3 bases from J, the junction contained 11 bases not matched to a gene. The CDR3 is 16 residues long. CDR3 nucleotides: TGTGCCAGCAGTTCCCCGGGCCGGACAGGGAACTACGAGCAGTACTTC. As protein: CASSSPGRTGNYEQYF.

V and J are TRBV7-8 and TRBJ1-3; a weak D match, TRBD1 (5 bases). The CDR3 length is 15 residues. Trimming left V 5 bases short and J 1 base short, with 12 bases between. The germline gives CDR1 SGHVS, CDR2 FQNEAQ. The DNA of the CDR3 is TGTGCCAGCAGCCCAGGGACGGCATCTGGAAACACCATATATTTT. Its translation: CASSPGTASGNTIYF.

CDR3 DNA: TGTGCCAGCAGCGCCTCCGGGACGGAAAATCAGCCCCAGCATTTT. It translates to CASSASGTENQPQHF. This rearrangement joins TRBV2 to TRBJ1-5, with D possibly matching TRBD1 (5 bases). CDR1 and CDR2 (germline): SNHLY, FYNNEI. CDR3 length: 15 residues. V dropped 6 bases and J dropped 4 bases, with 16 bases sitting between them.

V and J are TRBV5-5 and TRBJ1-2; D is unresolved. V lost 0 bases and J 3 bases, leaving 9 bases between the germline ends. Germline values: CDR1 SGHKS, CDR2 YYEKEE (reference sequence). CDR3 length equals 14 residues. Here the CDR3 reads CASSLAGSDYGYTF. Here the CDR3 DNA reads TGTGCCAGCAGCTTGGCCGGGTCGGACTATGGCTACACCTTC.

V usage is TRBV30 and J usage is TRBJ2-5, with D hard to call. Germline V gene data show CDR1 as GTSNPN and CDR2 as SVGIG (reference sequence). This CDR3 contains 14 residues. V dropped 2 bases and J dropped 1 base, with 11 bases sitting between them. The chain's CDR3 is CAWSTYNLQETQYF. DNA of the CDR3: TGTGCCTGGAGTACCTACAACCTCCAAGAGACCCAGTACTTC.

The gene calls are TRBV21-1 and TRBJ2-7; the table's D call, TRBD1, was not checked against the DNA. TRBV21-1 counts as a pseudogene. The CDR3 spans 12 residues. The CDR3 sequence is CACFRVHHEQYF. CDR3 nucleotide sequence: TGTGCCTGTTTCAGGGTTCACCACGAGCAGTACTTC.

Turning to this clone: The junction does not match germline at one end; this may be a read error. This chain links TRBV2 with TRBJ1-2; TRBD1 matches at 11 bases. This CDR3 has 12 residues. Germline lookup yields CDR1 SNHLY and CDR2 FYNNEI. The CDR3 nucleotides are TGTGCCAGGAGCTGGGGGACAGGGGGTCTCCTTTTC. Protein sequence: CARSWGTGGLLF. The whole variable domain, remainder taken from reference TRBV2 and TRBJ1-2, is EPEVTQTPSHQVTQMGQEVILRCVPISNHLYFYWYRQILGQKVEFLVSFYNNEISEKSEIFDDQFSVERPDGSNFTLKIRSTKLEDSAMYFCARSWGTGGLLFGSGTRLTVV.

This clone has just one count. V gene TRBV6-6 combines with J gene TRBJ2-1; 11 bases line up with TRBD2. The trim removed 7 bases at V and 6 bases at J, leaving 8 bases unmatched. CDR1 MNHNY and CDR2 SVGAGI come from the germline V gene (reference sequence). The CDR3 is 15 amino acids. This CDR3 is CASTLAGGGFNEQFF. The CDR3 region has the DNA TGTGCCAGCACCCTAGCGGGGGGCGGGTTCAATGAGCAGTTCTTC.

Notes on this clone: One end of the junction varies from germline; a read error may be responsible. The genes are TRBV30 and TRBJ1-5; no reliable D call. The CDR3 has 10 residues. CDR1 and CDR2 (germline): GTSNPN, SVGIG (reference sequence). Here the CDR3 DNA reads TGTGCCTGGAGTGTACCCGACAAGTATTTT. Its translation is CAWSVPDKYF.

The chain recombines TRBV11-2 with TRBJ2-7; TRBD2 aligns across 8 bases. V shed 5 bases and J 0 bases; nucleotides not matched to a gene: 6. The germline V gene encodes CDR1 SGHAT and CDR2 FQNNGV. The CDR3 consists of 15 residues. The CDR3 loop reads CASSTQLAASYEQYF. CDR3 bases: TGTGCCAGCAGCACCCAACTAGCGGCCTCCTACGAGCAGTACTTC.